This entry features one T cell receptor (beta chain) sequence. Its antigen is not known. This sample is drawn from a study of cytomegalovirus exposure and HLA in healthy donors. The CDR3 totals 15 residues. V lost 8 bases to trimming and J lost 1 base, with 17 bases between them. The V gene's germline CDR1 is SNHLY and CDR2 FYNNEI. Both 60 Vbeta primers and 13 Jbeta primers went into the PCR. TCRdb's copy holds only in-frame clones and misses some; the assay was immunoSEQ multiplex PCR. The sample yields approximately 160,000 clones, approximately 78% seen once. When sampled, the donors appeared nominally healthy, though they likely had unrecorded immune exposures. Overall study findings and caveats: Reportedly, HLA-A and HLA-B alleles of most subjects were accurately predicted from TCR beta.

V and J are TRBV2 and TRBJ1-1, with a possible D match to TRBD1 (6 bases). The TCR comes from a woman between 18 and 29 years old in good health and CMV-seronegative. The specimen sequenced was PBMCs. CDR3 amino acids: CASQGQRSKNTEAFF. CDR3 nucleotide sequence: TGTGCCAGCCAGGGACAAAGGTCAAAGAACACTGAAGCTTTCTTT.